Listed below are T cell receptor beta chains from one sample, sequenced in a study of vaccination and CD4 T cells after COVID-19. Their antigens remain unidentified. Each CDR3 protein gets one entry after TCRdb re-called the PCR reads with MiXCR. This sample yields around 13,000 distinct CDR3 sequences, of which approximately 79% are seen a single time; 20% to 25% belongs to the top ten. Material for sequencing was CD4+ T cells from blood, cultured in vitro. Receptors originate from a human donor who had recovered from COVID-19. Both conserved end residues are part of each CDR3. The D gene is left open where the match is weak. Part of the rows lack a size; the others show once, few, many or a class for expanded clones.

size: NA
D: TRBD2
V: TRBV28
J: TRBJ2-7
DNA: TGTGCCAGCAGTTTACCGAAACCCGGGACTAGCGGGAAGCTTGCCGAATACGAGCAGTACTTC
CDR3: CASSLPKPGTSGKLAEYEQYF

size: NA
D: TRBD1
V: TRBV6-1
J: TRBJ1-2
DNA: TGTGCCAGCGCTAAAGGGGACAGGCTCTGGGGTGGCTACACCTTC
CDR3: CASAKGDRLWGGYTF

size: NA
D: NA
V: TRBV7-3
J: TRBJ2-1
DNA: TGTGCCAGCAGCCCATATATTACCAATGAGCAGTTCTTC
CDR3: CASSPYITNEQFF

size: NA
D: NA
V: TRBV29-1
J: TRBJ1-5
DNA: TGCAGCGTCATCTTCCGGGGGAGCAATCAGCCCCAGCATTTT
CDR3: CSVIFRGSNQPQHF

size: once
D: NA
V: TRBV2
J: TRBJ1-2
DNA: TGTGCCAACATGGAACGTGCGGAAGGGAGCTATGGCTACACCTTC
CDR3: CANMERAEGSYGYTF

size: NA
D: NA
V: TRBV20-1
J: TRBJ2-7
DNA: TGCAGTGCTCGAGCCCCGACAGTTAAGAACCCGAGCTCCTACGAGCAGTACTTC
CDR3: CSARAPTVKNPSSYEQYF

size: few
D: NA
V: TRBV20-1
J: TRBJ1-2
DNA: TGCAGTGCTAGAGCAGAGAGTAACTATGGCTACACCTTC
CDR3: CSARAESNYGYTF

size: NA
D: NA
V: TRBV28
J: TRBJ1-2
DNA: TGTGCCAGCAGTTTCCCGAATCAGGGGAGCTACACCTTC
CDR3: CASSFPNQGSYTF

size: NA
D: NA
V: TRBV6-1
J: TRBJ1-1
DNA: TGTGCCAGCACTATAATTACAGGATCTGAAGCTTTCTTT
CDR3: CASTIITGSEAFF

size: NA
D: NA
V: TRBV27
J: TRBJ1-2
DNA: TGTGCCAGCAGTTTTTACCGCGGGTATGGCTACACCTTC
CDR3: CASSFYRGYGYTF

size: NA
D: NA
V: TRBV24-1
J: TRBJ2-3
DNA: TGTGCCACCAGTGATCCTGCTACCCAGACCACAGATACGCAGTATTTT
CDR3: CATSDPATQTTDTQYF

size: NA
D: NA
V: TRBV20-1
J: TRBJ1-6
DNA: TGCAGTGCTAGTGGAGTTAATAATTCACCCCTCCACTTT
CDR3: CSASGVNNSPLHF

size: NA
D: TRBD1
V: TRBV24-1
J: TRBJ2-5
DNA: TGTGCCACCAGTGTATCGACAGGGGGTCGAGAGACCCAGTACTTC
CDR3: CATSVSTGGRETQYF

size: NA
D: NA
V: TRBV6-1
J: TRBJ1-2
DNA: TGTGCCAGCAGTGCCCGGGCGAAGGCCCACTATGGCTACACCTTC
CDR3: CASSARAKAHYGYTF

size: NA
D: NA
V: TRBV10-1
J: TRBJ1-1
DNA: TGCGCCAGCTCCCCGACACTTTTGAACACTGAAGCTTTCTTT
CDR3: CASSPTLLNTEAFF

size: large
D: NA
V: TRBV27
J: TRBJ2-1
DNA: TGTGCCAGCAGTCCAAGGACTGTCTACAATGAGCAGTTCTTC
CDR3: CASSPRTVYNEQFF

size: once
D: NA
V: TRBV6-2/TRBV6-3
J: TRBJ2-2
DNA: TGTGCCAGCAGGTTTACGACGGAGGGGGAGCTGTTTTTT
CDR3: CASRFTTEGELFF

size: NA
D: TRBD1
V: TRBV11-2
J: TRBJ1-2
DNA: TGTGCCAGCAGCTTACTACAGGGGCCGCGTTCCAGCTACACCTTC
CDR3: CASSLLQGPRSSYTF

size: NA
D: NA
V: TRBV6-4
J: TRBJ2-2
DNA: TGTGCCAGCAGTGACTCGGAGACCGGGGAGCTGTTTTTT
CDR3: CASSDSETGELFF

size: NA
D: NA
V: TRBV20-1
J: TRBJ1-2
DNA: TGCAGTGCTAGAGCCCTAAGGGATGCTGGGAGGACTAACTATGGCTACACCTTC
CDR3: CSARALRDAGRTNYGYTF

size: few
D: TRBD2
V: TRBV10-2
J: TRBJ2-1
DNA: TGCGCCAGCAGGGCTAGCGGGAGGGATGAGCAGTTCTTC
CDR3: CASRASGRDEQFF

size: NA
D: NA
V: TRBV20-1
J: TRBJ1-2
DNA: TGCAGTGCTAGAGTGCAGGGTCGTGGCTACACCTTC
CDR3: CSARVQGRGYTF

size: once
D: NA
V: TRBV20-1
J: TRBJ1-1
DNA: TGCAGTGCCAGAGAACCCGAAGCTTTCTTT
CDR3: CSAREPEAFF

size: once
D: NA
V: TRBV20-1
J: TRBJ1-2
DNA: TGCAGTCCCACTGGGTACACCTTC
CDR3: CSPTGYTF

size: NA
D: NA
V: TRBV7-9
J: TRBJ1-2
DNA: TGTGCCAGCAGCTTGCTTGCGCCAACAGGGACTAACTATGGCTACACCTTC
CDR3: CASSLLAPTGTNYGYTF

size: NA
D: TRBD1
V: TRBV6-2/TRBV6-3
J: TRBJ2-5
DNA: TGTGCCAGCAGTTACACGGGGATGTTCAGGGACAGGGGCCAAGAGACCCAGTACTTC
CDR3: CASSYTGMFRDRGQETQYF

size: NA
D: NA
V: TRBV6-2/TRBV6-3
J: TRBJ1-5
DNA: TGTGCCAGCAGTCGGCCTGGTCGCAATCAGCCCCAGCATTTT
CDR3: CASSRPGRNQPQHF

size: NA
D: NA
V: TRBV20-1
J: TRBJ2-5
DNA: TGCAGTGCCTCAATTAGGGGTTTGGCAGAGACCCAGTACTTC
CDR3: CSASIRGLAETQYF

size: few
D: NA
V: TRBV19
J: TRBJ2-7
DNA: TGTGCCAGTAGTAGGTCTTTAGCGAGGACCTACGAGCAGTACTTC
CDR3: CASSRSLARTYEQYF

size: NA
D: NA
V: TRBV20-1
J: TRBJ2-2
DNA: TGCAGTGCCACCCCCGGGGTCCGGGAGCTGTTTTTT
CDR3: CSATPGVRELFF

size: NA
D: NA
V: TRBV24-1
J: TRBJ1-2
DNA: TGTGCCACCAGTCCGGGATCCCCCTATGGCTACACCTTC
CDR3: CATSPGSPYGYTF

size: NA
D: NA
V: TRBV7-9
J: TRBJ1-3
DNA: TGTGCCAGCAGCCTGACAGACTACTCTGGAAACACCATATATTTT
CDR3: CASSLTDYSGNTIYF

size: NA
D: NA
V: TRBV12-3/TRBV12-4
J: TRBJ1-1
DNA: TGTGCCAGCAGTTTAGGGGGCGCCCCTAACACTGAAGCTTTCTTT
CDR3: CASSLGGAPNTEAFF

size: NA
D: TRBD2
V: TRBV7-2
J: TRBJ2-2
DNA: TGTGCCAGCAGCTTAGGGGCCCGGGGGGACACCGGGGAGCTGTTTTTT
CDR3: CASSLGARGDTGELFF

size: few
D: NA
V: TRBV6-5
J: TRBJ1-2
DNA: TGTGCCAGCAGTTACGAGGGAGGCGCCGGCTACACCTTC
CDR3: CASSYEGGAGYTF

size: NA
D: NA
V: TRBV2
J: TRBJ1-6
DNA: TGTGCCAGCAGTGGGAGACGGCAAAATAATTCACCCCTCCACTTT
CDR3: CASSGRRQNNSPLHF

size: NA
D: NA
V: TRBV7-9
J: TRBJ1-3
DNA: TGTGCCAGCAGCCTAACTCAGGGATTGGGAAACACCATATATTTT
CDR3: CASSLTQGLGNTIYF

size: NA
D: NA
V: TRBV4-2
J: TRBJ1-5
DNA: TGTGCCAGCAGCCCCTACAGGGACGGTCAGCCCCAGCATTTT
CDR3: CASSPYRDGQPQHF

size: NA
D: TRBD1
V: TRBV28
J: TRBJ2-3
DNA: TGTGCCAGCAGCTATTTGGACAGGAACGTGAATACGCAGTATTTT
CDR3: CASSYLDRNVNTQYF

size: NA
D: NA
V: TRBV7-8
J: TRBJ2-3
DNA: TGTGCCAGCAGCCGGGCCGGTCTCACAGATACGCAGTATTTT
CDR3: CASSRAGLTDTQYF

size: NA
D: TRBD1
V: TRBV6-1
J: TRBJ1-1
DNA: TGTGCCAGCAGTGGCCGGACAGGGACCATGAACACTGAAGCTTTCTTT
CDR3: CASSGRTGTMNTEAFF

size: NA
D: NA
V: TRBV27
J: TRBJ2-1
DNA: TGTGCCAGCAGACGAAGGGGGGGCTATGAGCAGTTCTTC
CDR3: CASRRRGGYEQFF

size: NA
D: NA
V: TRBV6-1
J: TRBJ2-7
DNA: TGTGCCAGCAGTCAGACCCGCCGGAGAAGCGAGCAGTACTTC
CDR3: CASSQTRRRSEQYF

size: NA
D: NA
V: TRBV7-2
J: TRBJ1-6
DNA: TGTGCCAGCAGCTTACGGGGGAGCTCCTATAATTCACCCCTCCACTTT
CDR3: CASSLRGSSYNSPLHF

size: NA
D: NA
V: TRBV6-1
J: TRBJ1-2
DNA: TGTGCCAGCAGTGGGAGGGAAGAAGTTGGTGGCTACACCTTC
CDR3: CASSGREEVGGYTF

size: NA
D: NA
V: TRBV21-1
J: TRBJ1-1
DNA: TGTGCCAGCAGCGATCCGAGGACAGGGGGGAATACTGAAGCTTTCTTT
CDR3: CASSDPRTGGNTEAFF

size: NA
D: NA
V: TRBV19
J: TRBJ2-5
DNA: TGTGCCAGTAGTATAAATCCAGGGTCAGAGACCCAGTACTTC
CDR3: CASSINPGSETQYF

size: NA
D: NA
V: TRBV7-8
J: TRBJ1-5
DNA: TGTGCCAGCAGCGTTCTCCGGGGAAATCAGCCCCAGCATTTT
CDR3: CASSVLRGNQPQHF

size: few
D: NA
V: TRBV2
J: TRBJ1-1
DNA: TGTGCCAGCAGTGAGAAGTACACTGAAGCTTTCTTT
CDR3: CASSEKYTEAFF

size: NA
D: NA
V: TRBV10-1
J: TRBJ1-1
DNA: TGCGCCAGCAGTGATAACCTCTTAGGGGCCGTGAACACTGAAGCTTTCTTT
CDR3: CASSDNLLGAVNTEAFF

size: NA
D: TRBD1
V: TRBV6-5
J: TRBJ1-2
DNA: TGTGCCAGCAGTTACGGGCAGGGGGCCTATGGCTACACCTTC
CDR3: CASSYGQGAYGYTF

size: NA
D: NA
V: TRBV7-6
J: TRBJ1-5
DNA: TGTGCCAGCAGCTTTGGGGACAATCAGCCCCAGCATTTT
CDR3: CASSFGDNQPQHF